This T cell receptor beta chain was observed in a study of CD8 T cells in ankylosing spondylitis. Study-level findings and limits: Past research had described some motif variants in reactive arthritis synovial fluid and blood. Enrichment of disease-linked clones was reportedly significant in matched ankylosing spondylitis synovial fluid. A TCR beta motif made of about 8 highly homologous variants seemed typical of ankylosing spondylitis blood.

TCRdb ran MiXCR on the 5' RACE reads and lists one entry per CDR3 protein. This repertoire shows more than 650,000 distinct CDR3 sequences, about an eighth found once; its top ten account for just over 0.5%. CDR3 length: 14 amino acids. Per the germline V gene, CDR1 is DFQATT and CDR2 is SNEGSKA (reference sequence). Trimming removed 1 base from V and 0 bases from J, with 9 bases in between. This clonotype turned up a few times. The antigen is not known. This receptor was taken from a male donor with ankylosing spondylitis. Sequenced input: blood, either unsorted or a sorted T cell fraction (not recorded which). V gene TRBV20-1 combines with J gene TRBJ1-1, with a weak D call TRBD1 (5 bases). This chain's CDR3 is CSARAGPMNTEAFF. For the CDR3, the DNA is TGCAGTGCTAGAGCGGGACCGATGAACACTGAAGCTTTCTTT.